What follows are 30 T cell receptor beta chains derived from one specimen sequenced in a study of blood T cell repertoires in COVID-19. Sequencing was performed with immunoSEQ multiplex PCR; in TCRdb, only in-frame clones are kept and a portion is missing. The table shows under 250,000 clones, with approximately 91% occurring only once. The sample comprised peripheral blood. All receptors derive from a man in his 60s who had recovered from COVID-19.

The genes are TRBV5-1 and TRBJ2-7; D gene ambiguous. CDR3 length: 13 amino acids. Germline CDR1 and CDR2: SGHRS and YFSETQ. V dropped 4 bases and J dropped 4 bases, with 12 bases sitting between them. The CDR3 region is CASSPTPGYEQYF. The CDR3 region has the DNA TGCGCCAGCAGCCCCACCCCCGGTTACGAGCAGTACTTC.

The rearrangement uses TRBV29-1 and TRBJ1-4, with TRBD1 as a possible D gene (6 bases). The CDR3 length is 12 residues. The ends were cut back, 1 base at V and 10 bases at J, with 10 bases in the middle. In germline, CDR1 is SQVTM, CDR2 ANQGSEA. CDR3 DNA: TGCAGCGTTGAAGCTCAGGACAGAAAACTGTTTTTT. It specifies CSVEAQDRKLFF. The full variable domain, with the rest looked up from reference TRBV29-1 and TRBJ1-4, is SAVISQKPSRDICQRGTSLTIQCQVDSQVTMMFWYRQQPGQSLTLIATANQGSEATYESGFVIDKFPISRPNLTFSTLTVSNMSPEDSSIYLCSVEAQDRKLFFGSGTQLSVL.

The chain links TRBV7-9 to TRBJ1-2, with D perhaps TRBD1 (6 bases). V was cut by 6 bases and J by 2 bases, with 13 bases left in between. CDR3 length: 14 amino acids. Germline V CDR1 and CDR2: SEHNR, FQNEAQ (reference sequence). The CDR3 loop is CASSQFQGNYGYTF. The CDR3 DNA follows: TGTGCCAGCAGTCAATTTCAGGGGAACTATGGCTACACCTTC.

The chain recombines TRBV6-5 with TRBJ2-7; 12 nucleotides align to TRBD1. Germline lookup yields CDR1 MNHEY and CDR2 SVGAGI. This CDR3 has 14 amino acids. The trim removed 6 bases at V and 8 bases at J, leaving 8 bases unmatched. This CDR3 is CASRQRDRGRQQYF. In nucleotides, the CDR3 is TGTGCCAGCAGACAACGGGACAGGGGGCGGCAGCAGTACTTC.

This clone showed up just a few times. V gene TRBV6-6 combines with J gene TRBJ1-1; no reliable D call. V lost 3 bases and J 1 base, leaving 6 bases between the germline ends. The CDR3 contains 13 residues. The germline gives CDR1 MNHNY, CDR2 SVGAGI (reference sequence). The CDR3: CASSYSQNTEAFF. CDR3 in DNA: TGTGCCAGCAGTTATTCACAGAACACTGAAGCTTTCTTT.

The chain combines TRBV24-1 with TRBJ1-4; TRBD1 matches 9 bases. With 9 bases clipped from V and 4 bases from J, the junction kept 8 bases outside the gene matches. Germline CDR1 reads KGHDR; CDR2 reads SFDVKD. CDR3 length equals 15 residues. The CDR3 nucleotides read TGTGCCACCCGGGACAGGGAGGGGGATAATGAAAAACTGTTTTTT. It is translated as CATRDREGDNEKLFF.

The gene calls are TRBV6-4 and TRBJ1-5; D remains unclear. Trimming left V 2 bases short and J 1 base short, with 24 bases between. The germline V gene encodes CDR1 MRHNA and CDR2 SNTAGT. The CDR3 runs to 20 residues. Written as DNA, the CDR3 is TGTGCCAGCAGTGACCCCGAATCTTGGCTGCTTAATATGAGCAATCAGCCCCAGCATTTT. As protein: CASSDPESWLLNMSNQPQHF.

The rearrangement links TRBV18 to TRBJ2-7; 9 bases agree with TRBD1. This CDR3 spans 16 amino acids. V lost 4 bases to trimming and J lost 2 bases; unmatched junction nucleotides: 9. Germline V gene sequence: CDR1 KGHSH, CDR2 LQKENI. Here the CDR3 DNA reads TGTGCCAGCTCACGGGGCGGAACAGGGGGCACCTACGAGCAGTACTTC. It specifies CASSRGGTGGTYEQYF.

The chain recombines TRBV10-3 with TRBJ2-2; 8 nucleotides agree with TRBD2. Trimming took 3 bases from V and 4 from J; bases not matched to a gene: 16. This CDR3 region has 19 residues. Germline-derived CDR1 and CDR2 are ENHRY and SYGVKD. CDR3 nucleotide sequence: TGTGCCATCAGTGATCCGACCGGGGGCCCAGCGGGAGTCACCGGGGAGCTGTTTTTT. This codes for CAISDPTGGPAGVTGELFF.

CDR3 protein: CASTPFGTDGTGELFF. The CDR3 DNA sequence: TGTGCCAGCACCCCTTTCGGGACAGACGGAACCGGGGAGCTGTTTTTT. V is TRBV3-1 (or the pseudogene TRBV3-2) and J is TRBJ2-2; 7 bases are a match to TRBD1. CDR1 and CDR2 from the germline V gene are LGHDT and YNNKEL (reference sequence). This CDR3 is built from 16 residues. Unmatched junction bases numbered 13, after V lost 7 bases and J lost 5 bases.

The chain is built from TRBV9 and TRBJ2-2, with 9 bases identical to TRBD1. The germline V gene encodes CDR1 SGDLS and CDR2 YYNGEE. Trimming at V came to 3 bases and at J to 3 bases, leaving 6 bases not matched to a gene. The CDR3 runs to 16 residues. CDR3 sequence reads: CASSARWTGDTGELFF. In nucleotides, the CDR3 is TGTGCCAGCAGCGCTCGCTGGACAGGGGACACCGGGGAGCTGTTTTTT.

The rearrangement uses TRBV4-1 and TRBJ2-2; possible D gene TRBD1, 6 bases. This CDR3 spans 15 amino acids. In germline, CDR1 is MGHRA, CDR2 YSYEKL. Trimming left V 3 bases short and J 5 bases short, with 13 bases between. CDR3 sequence reads: CASSQPGTPTGELFF. The CDR3 DNA reads as TGCGCCAGCAGCCAGCCCGGGACACCGACCGGGGAGCTGTTTTTT.

The chain combines TRBV5-1 with TRBJ2-1, with 11 bases that match TRBD2. Trimming removed 4 bases from V and 8 bases from J; junction bases left unmatched: 11. The length of the CDR3 is 16 residues. Germline CDR1 SGHRS, CDR2 YFSETQ. In DNA, the CDR3 is TGCGCCAGCAGCCCCACCGGGACTAGCGGATATTATGAGCAGTTCTTC. This gives the protein CASSPTGTSGYYEQFF.

The chain carries TRBV7-2 and TRBJ1-1; 7 bases match TRBD1. The CDR3 loop spans 15 amino acids. From germline, CDR1 is SGHTA and CDR2 FQGNSA. The ends lost 5 bases at V and 4 bases at J; junction bases unmatched: 10. The CDR3 loop reads CASSTRQGGTTEAFF. The CDR3 region has the DNA TGTGCCAGCAGCACCCGACAGGGTGGGACCACTGAAGCTTTCTTT.

J is TRBJ2-3 and V is TRBV28, with TRBD1 identical over 8 bases. Germline CDR1 MDHEN, CDR2 SYDVKM. Losses at the gene ends were 6 bases for V and 2 bases for J; bases not matched to a gene: 13. The CDR3 is made up of 17 amino acids. DNA of the CDR3: TGTGCCAGCAGAAGAACGGGTAGTCAGGGGGCCACAGATACGCAGTATTTT. Protein product: CASRRTGSQGATDTQYF. The whole variable domain, filled in from reference TRBV28 and TRBJ2-3, reads DVKVTQSSRYLVKRTGEKVFLECVQDMDHENMFWYRQDPGLGLRLIYFSYDVKMKEKGDIPEGYSVSREKKERFSLILESASTNQTSMYLCASRRTGSQGATDTQYFGPGTRLTVL.

The chain uses TRBV2 and TRBJ1-1; D ambiguous. The germline gives CDR1 SNHLY, CDR2 FYNNEI. This CDR3 region has 11 residues. V gave up 8 bases and J gave up 5 bases, with 9 bases separating them. The CDR3 protein is CASGRVTEAFF. DNA of the CDR3: TGTGCCAGCGGTCGGGTTACTGAAGCTTTCTTT.

The chain recombines TRBV20-1 with TRBJ2-7, with 9 bases that match TRBD2. V gave up 3 bases and J gave up 2 bases; unmatched junction bases: 8. The CDR3 has 15 residues. CDR1 is DFQATT and CDR2 is SNEGSKA in the germline V gene (reference sequence). Here the CDR3 DNA reads TGCAGTGCTAGTGACCCCCTAGCGGGGACCTACGAGCAGTACTTC. It translates to CSASDPLAGTYEQYF.

In its sample, this clone was seen once. The J gene is TRBJ2-2, the V gene TRBV7-3; D ambiguous. This CDR3 is built from 16 residues. Deletions cut 2 bases from V and 0 bases from J, with 10 bases between. The germline gives CDR1 SGHTA, CDR2 FQGTGA. The CDR3 coding sequence is TGTGCCAGCAGCTTACAAGGCAGGTCGAACACCGGGGAGCTGTTTTTT. Encoded protein: CASSLQGRSNTGELFF.

V and J are TRBV25-1 and TRBJ1-4, with TRBD1 identical over 9 bases. Germline assignment: CDR1 MGHDK and CDR2 SYGVNS. V lost 5 bases and J lost 7; bases outside the gene matches: 11. The CDR3 contains 16 residues. The CDR3 sequence is CASSSRRQGGSEKLFF. Written as DNA, the CDR3 is TGTGCCAGCAGTTCCCGACGACAGGGGGGGAGTGAAAAACTGTTTTTT.

The chain employs TRBV18 and TRBJ2-7, with TRBD2 matching 9 bases. This CDR3 spans 18 amino acids. In germline, CDR1 is KGHSH, CDR2 LQKENI. Trimming cost V 8 bases and J 4 bases; bases outside gene matches: 21. Here the CDR3 reads CASAPRLAGVPSGYEQYF. In DNA, the CDR3 is TGTGCCAGCGCCCCCAGGTTAGCGGGAGTACCGTCCGGGTACGAGCAGTACTTC.

The rearrangement joins TRBV19 to TRBJ2-3; no reliable D call. In germline, CDR1 is LNHDA, CDR2 SQIVND (reference sequence). V was cut by 5 bases and J by 8 bases, with 11 bases left in between. The length of the CDR3 is 12 residues. CDR3 nucleotide sequence: TGTGCCAGTAGTTCCTCTGGGCCTACGCAGTATTTT. Its protein is CASSSSGPTQYF.

This chain links TRBV4-1 with TRBJ2-3, with a tentative D call TRBD1 (6 bases). The V end was cut by 1 base, the J end by 0 bases, with 11 bases between. This CDR3 has 16 residues. Germline V gene sequence: CDR1 MGHRA, CDR2 YSYEKL. The CDR3, as DNA: TGCGCCAGCAGCCAAGGGACGGGGACAAGCACAGATACGCAGTATTTT. It encodes CASSQGTGTSTDTQYF.

This clone was picked up one time. The chain combines TRBV4-2 with TRBJ2-7; tentative D call: TRBD2 (6 bases). Germline V CDR1 and CDR2: LGHNA, YNFKEQ. V was cut by 8 bases and J by 0 bases, with 11 bases left in between. The CDR3 runs 13 residues. The CDR3 loop reads CASSPEGSYEQYF. CDR3 nucleotide sequence: TGTGCCAGCTCGCCGGAGGGCTCCTACGAGCAGTACTTC.

This chain uses TRBV7-3 with TRBJ2-7; 12 bases align to TRBD1. From germline, CDR1 is SGHTA and CDR2 FQGTGA. This CDR3 is built from 16 residues. The J segment lost 5 bases and the V segment lost 2 bases, leaving 7 bases of the junction unmatched. CDR3 sequence reads: CASSLGTGGSQDEQYF. CDR3 DNA sequence: TGTGCCAGCAGCTTAGGGACAGGGGGCTCTCAGGACGAGCAGTACTTC.

CDR3 sequence: CASSFGTGVVEAFF. CDR3 nucleotides: TGCGCCAGCAGCTTCGGGACAGGGGTTGTTGAAGCTTTCTTT. This chain uses TRBV5-1 with TRBJ1-1, with 10 bases fitting TRBD1. The junction had 5 bases not matched to a gene; V was cut back by 2 bases and J by 7 bases. There are 14 residues in the CDR3. In germline, CDR1 is SGHRS, CDR2 YFSETQ. The complete variable domain, with remaining parts taken from reference TRBV5-1 and TRBJ1-1, reads KAGVTQTPRYLIKTRGQQVTLSCSPISGHRSVSWYQQTPGQGLQFLFEYFSETQRNKGNFPGRFSGRQFSNSRSEMNVSTLELGDSALYLCASSFGTGVVEAFFGQGTRLTVV.

This clone showed up just once. This sequence joins TRBV2 and TRBJ1-2, with TRBD1 matching 8 bases. There are 13 residues in the CDR3. Germline-derived CDR1 and CDR2 are SNHLY and FYNNEI. J gave up 4 bases and V 11 bases, and 9 bases lay outside the gene matches. CDR3 nucleotides: TGTGCCTGCGGGGACAGGTCAAGCTATGGCTACACCTTC. This gives the protein CACGDRSSYGYTF.

The J gene is TRBJ2-1, the V gene TRBV19; TRBD2 aligns across 12 bases. Germline V gives CDR1 LNHDA, CDR2 SQIVND (reference sequence). This CDR3 region has 14 residues. Unmatched junction bases numbered 4, after V lost 7 bases and J lost 6 bases. The CDR3 reads CASKQTSGSNEQFF. As DNA, the CDR3 is TGTGCCAGTAAACAGACTAGCGGGAGCAATGAGCAGTTCTTC.

This clone was detected a few times. The V and J genes are TRBV18 and TRBJ2-2, with 10 bases identical to TRBD2. V lost 1 base and J lost 4; bases outside the gene matches: 3. Looked up from germline, CDR1 is KGHSH and CDR2 is LQKENI. CDR3 length: 16 amino acids. The CDR3 DNA reads TGTGCCAGCTCACCACAAGCGGGAGGGCCCACCGGGGAGCTGTTTTTT. Protein product: CASSPQAGGPTGELFF. Looking up the rest from reference TRBV18 and TRBJ2-2 gives the full variable domain: NAGVMQNPRHLVRRRGQEARLRCSPMKGHSHVYWYRQLPEEGLKFMVYLQKENIIDESGMPKERFSAEFPKEGPSILRIQQVVRGDSAAYFCASSPQAGGPTGELFFGEGSRLTVL.

This chain links TRBV5-8 with TRBJ1-2; tentative D call: TRBD1 (6 bases). The germline V and J ends were trimmed by 2 bases and 14 bases, with 19 bases remaining between them. Germline assignment: CDR1 SGHTS and CDR2 YDEGEE. The length of the CDR3 is 13 residues. The CDR3 bases are TGTGCCAGCAGCTTTTGGGGGCTCGGGGAGCGGACCTTC. Translated: CASSFWGLGERTF.

This clone appeared once. The chain combines TRBV29-1 with TRBJ2-7; the match to TRBD2 covers 7 bases. J gave up 6 bases and V 3 bases, and 8 bases lay outside the gene matches. Germline CDR1 is SQVTM and CDR2 is ANQGSEA. This CDR3 is 13 amino acids long. In DNA, the CDR3 is TGCAGCGTTGACACCTCGGGGAGGGGCGAGCAGTACTTC. The encoded protein is CSVDTSGRGEQYF.